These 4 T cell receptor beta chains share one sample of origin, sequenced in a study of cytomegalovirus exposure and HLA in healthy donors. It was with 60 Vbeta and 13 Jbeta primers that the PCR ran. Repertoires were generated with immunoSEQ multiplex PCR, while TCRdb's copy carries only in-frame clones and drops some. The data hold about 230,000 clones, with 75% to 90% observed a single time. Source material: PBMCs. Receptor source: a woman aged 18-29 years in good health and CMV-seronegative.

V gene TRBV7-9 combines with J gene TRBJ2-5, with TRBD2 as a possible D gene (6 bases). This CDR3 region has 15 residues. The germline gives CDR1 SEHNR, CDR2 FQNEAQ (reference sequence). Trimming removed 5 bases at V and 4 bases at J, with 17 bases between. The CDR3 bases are TGTGCCAGCAGCAGAACTCCAGGGCGGGGAGAGACCCAGTACTTC. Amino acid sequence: CASSRTPGRGETQYF.

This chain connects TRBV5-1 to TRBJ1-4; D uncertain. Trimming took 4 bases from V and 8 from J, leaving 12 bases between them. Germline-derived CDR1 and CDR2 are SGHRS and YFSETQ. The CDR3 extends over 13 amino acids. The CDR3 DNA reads TGCGCCAGCAGCAACACCGCCTTCGAAAAACTGTTTTTT. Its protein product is CASSNTAFEKLFF.

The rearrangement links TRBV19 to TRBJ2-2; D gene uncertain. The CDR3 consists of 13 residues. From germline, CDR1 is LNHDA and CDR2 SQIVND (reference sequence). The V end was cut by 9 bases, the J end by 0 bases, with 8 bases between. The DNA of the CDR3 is TGTGCCAGCCTGCCGGCGAACACCGGGGAGCTGTTTTTT. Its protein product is CASLPANTGELFF.

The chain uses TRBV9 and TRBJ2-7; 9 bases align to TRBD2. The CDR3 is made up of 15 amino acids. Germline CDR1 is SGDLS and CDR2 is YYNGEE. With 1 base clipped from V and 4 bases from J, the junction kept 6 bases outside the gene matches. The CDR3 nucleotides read TGTGCCAGCAGCGTAACGGCGGGGGGGTCTTACGAGCAGTACTTC. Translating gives CASSVTAGGSYEQYF.